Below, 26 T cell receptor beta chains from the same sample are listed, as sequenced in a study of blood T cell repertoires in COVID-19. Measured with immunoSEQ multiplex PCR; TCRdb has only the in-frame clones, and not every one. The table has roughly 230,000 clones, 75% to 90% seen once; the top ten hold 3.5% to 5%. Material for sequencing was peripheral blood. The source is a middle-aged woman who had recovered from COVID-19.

This CDR3 reads CASSSTFPKFEQYF. CDR3 in DNA: TGTGCCAGCAGCTCTACCTTCCCCAAGTTCGAGCAGTACTTC. The V call is TRBV7-9, the J call TRBJ2-7; no reliable D call. CDR3 length equals 14 residues. Trimming left V 4 bases short and J 6 bases short, with 16 bases between. Germline values: CDR1 SEHNR, CDR2 FQNEAQ (reference sequence).

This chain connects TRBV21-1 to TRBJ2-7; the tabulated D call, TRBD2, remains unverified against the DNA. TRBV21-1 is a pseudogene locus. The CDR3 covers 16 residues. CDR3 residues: CASSKRRLAGHYEQYV. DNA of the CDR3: TGTGCCAGCAGCAAAAGGCGTCTAGCGGGACACTACGAGCAGTACGTC.

CDR3 coding DNA: TGTGCCAGCACACAGTACAATGAGCAGTTCTTC. The encoded protein is CASTQYNEQFF. V and J are TRBV6-5 and TRBJ2-1; D remains unclear. Germline V gene sequence: CDR1 MNHEY, CDR2 SVGAGI. The CDR3 length is 11 residues. The V end lost 7 bases, the J end lost 4 bases, and 5 bases lay between the germline ends.

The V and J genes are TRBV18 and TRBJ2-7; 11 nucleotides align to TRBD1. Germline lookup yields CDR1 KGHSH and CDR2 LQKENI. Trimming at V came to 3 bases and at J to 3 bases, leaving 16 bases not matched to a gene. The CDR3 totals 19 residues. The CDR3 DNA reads TGTGCCAGCTCACCGCGCCAATTTTCGGGGACAGGGGGTCTCTACGAGCAGTACGTC. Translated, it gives CASSPRQFSGTGGLYEQYV.

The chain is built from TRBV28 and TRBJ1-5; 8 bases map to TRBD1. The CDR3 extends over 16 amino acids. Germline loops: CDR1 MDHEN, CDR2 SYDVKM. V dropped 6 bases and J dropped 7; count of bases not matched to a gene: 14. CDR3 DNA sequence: TGTGCCAGCAGCGCCCCCGGGACAGGCAATTGGCAGCCCCAGCATTTT. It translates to CASSAPGTGNWQPQHF.

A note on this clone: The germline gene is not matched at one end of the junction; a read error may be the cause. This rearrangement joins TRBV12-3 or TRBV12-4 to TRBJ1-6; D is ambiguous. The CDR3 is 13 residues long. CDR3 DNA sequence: TGTGCCAGCGGTTTAGCCAGCGATTCACCCCTCCACTTT. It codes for CASGLASDSPLHF.

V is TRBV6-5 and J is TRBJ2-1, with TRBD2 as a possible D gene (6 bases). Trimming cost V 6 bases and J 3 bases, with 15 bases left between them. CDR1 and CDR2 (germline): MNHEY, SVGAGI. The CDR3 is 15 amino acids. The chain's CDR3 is CASRQRANNYNEQFF. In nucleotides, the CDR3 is TGTGCCAGCAGACAGCGGGCGAACAACTACAATGAGCAGTTCTTC.

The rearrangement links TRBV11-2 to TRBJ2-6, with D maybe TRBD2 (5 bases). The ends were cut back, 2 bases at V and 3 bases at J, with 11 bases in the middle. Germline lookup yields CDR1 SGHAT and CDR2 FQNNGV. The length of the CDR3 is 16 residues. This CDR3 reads CASSLNRGFGANVLTF. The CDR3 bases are TGTGCCAGCAGCTTAAATAGAGGGTTTGGGGCCAACGTCCTGACTTTC.

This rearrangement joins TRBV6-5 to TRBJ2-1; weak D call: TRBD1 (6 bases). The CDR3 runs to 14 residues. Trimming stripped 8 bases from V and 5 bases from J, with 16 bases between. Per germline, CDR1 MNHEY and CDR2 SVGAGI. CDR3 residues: CASCFLAGDNEQFF. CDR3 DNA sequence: TGTGCCAGCTGTTTCTTGGCAGGGGACAATGAGCAGTTCTTC.

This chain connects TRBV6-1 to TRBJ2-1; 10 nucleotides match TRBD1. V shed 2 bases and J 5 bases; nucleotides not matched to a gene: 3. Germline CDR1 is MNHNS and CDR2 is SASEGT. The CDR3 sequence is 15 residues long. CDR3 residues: CASSEPGQGNNEQFF. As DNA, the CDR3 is TGTGCCAGCAGTGAACCGGGACAGGGGAACAATGAGCAGTTCTTC.

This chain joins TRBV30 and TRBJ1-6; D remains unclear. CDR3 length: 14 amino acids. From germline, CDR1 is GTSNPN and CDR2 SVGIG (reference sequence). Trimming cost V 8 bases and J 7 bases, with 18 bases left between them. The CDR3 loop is CATQGGVANSPLHF. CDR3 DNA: TGTGCCACCCAAGGCGGAGTTGCGAATTCACCCCTCCACTTT.

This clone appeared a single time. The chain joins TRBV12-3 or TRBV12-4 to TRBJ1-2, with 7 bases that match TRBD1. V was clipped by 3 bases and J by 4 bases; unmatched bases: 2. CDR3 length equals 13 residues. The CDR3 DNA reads TGTGCCAGCAGTTTCTCAGGGGGCTATGGCTACACCTTC. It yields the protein CASSFSGGYGYTF.

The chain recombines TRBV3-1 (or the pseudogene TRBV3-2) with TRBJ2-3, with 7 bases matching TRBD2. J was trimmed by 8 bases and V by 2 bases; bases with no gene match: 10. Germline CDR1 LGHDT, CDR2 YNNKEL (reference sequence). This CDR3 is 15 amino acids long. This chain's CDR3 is CASSQRSGTEGTQYF. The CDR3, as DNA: TGTGCCAGCAGCCAAAGGAGCGGGACTGAGGGTACGCAGTATTTT.

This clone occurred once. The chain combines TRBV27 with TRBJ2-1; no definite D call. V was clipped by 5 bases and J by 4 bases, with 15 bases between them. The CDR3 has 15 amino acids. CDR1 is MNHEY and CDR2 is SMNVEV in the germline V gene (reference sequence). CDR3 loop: CASSLRSPPYNEQFF. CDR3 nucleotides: TGTGCCAGCAGTCTCCGGAGCCCCCCTTACAATGAGCAGTTCTTC.

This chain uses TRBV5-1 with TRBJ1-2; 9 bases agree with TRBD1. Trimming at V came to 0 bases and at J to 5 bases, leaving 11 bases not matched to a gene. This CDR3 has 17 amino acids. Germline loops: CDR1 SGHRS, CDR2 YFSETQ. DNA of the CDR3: TGCGCCAGCAGCTTGGAGGGGACAGGGAGAAACCCATATGGCTACACCTTC. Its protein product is CASSLEGTGRNPYGYTF.

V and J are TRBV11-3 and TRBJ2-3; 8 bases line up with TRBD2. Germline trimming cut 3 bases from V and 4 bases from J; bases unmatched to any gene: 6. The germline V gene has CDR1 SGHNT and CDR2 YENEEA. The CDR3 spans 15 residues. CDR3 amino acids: CASSFDGRGADTQYF. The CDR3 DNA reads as TGTGCCAGCAGCTTCGACGGGAGGGGCGCAGATACGCAGTATTTT.

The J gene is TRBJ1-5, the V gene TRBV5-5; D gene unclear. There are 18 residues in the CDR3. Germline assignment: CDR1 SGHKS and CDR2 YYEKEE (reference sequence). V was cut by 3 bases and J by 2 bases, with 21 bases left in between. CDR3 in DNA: TGTGCCAGCAGCTATACCGGCGGCCCGTCGTTTGGCAATCAGCCCCAGCATTTT. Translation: CASSYTGGPSFGNQPQHF. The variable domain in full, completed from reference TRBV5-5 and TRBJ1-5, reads DAGVTQSPTHLIKTRGQQVTLRCSPISGHKSVSWYQQVLGQGPQFIFQYYEKEERGRGNFPDRFSARQFPNYSSELNVNALLLGDSALYLCASSYTGGPSFGNQPQHFGDGTRLSIL.

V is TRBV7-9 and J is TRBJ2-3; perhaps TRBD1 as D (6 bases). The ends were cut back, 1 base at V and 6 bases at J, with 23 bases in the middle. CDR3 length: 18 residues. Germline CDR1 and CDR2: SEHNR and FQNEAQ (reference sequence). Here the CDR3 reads CASSLGPIGGTLSDTQYF. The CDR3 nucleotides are TGTGCCAGCAGCTTAGGGCCCATAGGGGGAACATTGTCCGATACGCAGTATTTT.

CDR3 sequence reads: CATSDFGQGAYGELFF. The CDR3, as DNA: TGTGCCACCAGTGATTTCGGCCAGGGGGCATACGGGGAGCTGTTTTTT. The chain has TRBV24-1 and TRBJ2-2; TRBD1 agrees at 8 bases. The germline V gene has CDR1 KGHDR and CDR2 SFDVKD. The CDR3 sequence is 16 residues long. V was pared by 1 base and J by 7 bases, with 7 bases of the junction left unmatched.

The chain's CDR3 is CASRGGPDRANSPLHF. CDR3 in DNA: TGTGCCAGCAGGGGGGGTCCGGACAGGGCCAATTCACCCCTCCACTTT. V gene TRBV2 combines with J gene TRBJ1-6; 8 nucleotides align to TRBD1. Germline V gene data show CDR1 as SNHLY and CDR2 as FYNNEI. Trimming took 6 bases from V and 7 from J; bases not matched to a gene: 11. The CDR3 spans 16 residues.

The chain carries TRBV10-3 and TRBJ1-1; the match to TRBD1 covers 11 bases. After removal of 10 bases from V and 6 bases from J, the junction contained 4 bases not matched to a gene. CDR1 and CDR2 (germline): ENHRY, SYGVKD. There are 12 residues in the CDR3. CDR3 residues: CATGGQGAEAFF. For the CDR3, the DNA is TGTGCCACAGGGGGACAGGGGGCTGAAGCTTTCTTT.

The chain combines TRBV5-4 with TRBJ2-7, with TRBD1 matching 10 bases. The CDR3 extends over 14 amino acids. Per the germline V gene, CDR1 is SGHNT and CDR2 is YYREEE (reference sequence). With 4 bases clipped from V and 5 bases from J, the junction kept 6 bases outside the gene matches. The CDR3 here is CASSQTGGTHEQYV. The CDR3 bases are TGTGCCAGCAGCCAGACAGGGGGCACCCACGAGCAGTACGTC.

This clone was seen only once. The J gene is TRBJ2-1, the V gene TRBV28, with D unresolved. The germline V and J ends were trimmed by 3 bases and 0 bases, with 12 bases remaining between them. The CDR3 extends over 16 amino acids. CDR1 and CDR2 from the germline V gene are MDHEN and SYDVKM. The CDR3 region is CASSLPSESSYNEQFF. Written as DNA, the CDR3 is TGTGCCAGCAGTTTGCCGAGCGAGAGCTCCTACAATGAGCAGTTCTTC.

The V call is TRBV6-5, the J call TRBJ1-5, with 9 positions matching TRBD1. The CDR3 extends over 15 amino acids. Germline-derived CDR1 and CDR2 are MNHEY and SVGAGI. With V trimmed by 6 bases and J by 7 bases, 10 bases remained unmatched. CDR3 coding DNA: TGTGCCAGCAGGGCGGGACAGGGAGGGGGACAGCCCCAGCATTTT. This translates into CASRAGQGGGQPQHF.

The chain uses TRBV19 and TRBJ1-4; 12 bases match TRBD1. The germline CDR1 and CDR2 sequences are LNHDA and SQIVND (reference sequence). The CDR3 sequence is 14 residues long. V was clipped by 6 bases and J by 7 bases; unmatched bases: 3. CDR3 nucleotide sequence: TGTGCCAGTAGCCGGGACAGGGGGCTTGAAAAACTGTTTTTT. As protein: CASSRDRGLEKLFF.

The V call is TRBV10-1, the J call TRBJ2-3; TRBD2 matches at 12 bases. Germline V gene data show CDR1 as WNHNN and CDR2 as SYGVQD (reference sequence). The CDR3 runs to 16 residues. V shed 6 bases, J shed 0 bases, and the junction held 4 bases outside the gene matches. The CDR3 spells CASSALAGGSTDTQYF. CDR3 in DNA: TGCGCCAGCAGCGCCCTAGCGGGGGGGAGCACAGATACGCAGTATTTT.